The present T cell receptor (beta chain) was sequenced within a study of T cell responses to AZD1222 COVID-19 vaccine. Germline V CDR1 and CDR2: SGDLS, YYNGEE. Trimming left V 0 bases short and J 5 bases short, with 17 bases between. The CDR3 consists of 16 residues. In regard to this clone: Antigen specificity is unknown.

Study-level points and caveats: Recipients of two AZD1222 doses showed rising Spike-specific TCR breadth and depth.

Assay used: immunoSEQ multiplex PCR; TCRdb lists only in-frame clones, some missing. The sample has 140,000 to 150,000 clones, roughly 91% seen once. The chain recombines TRBV9 with TRBJ2-5; maybe TRBD2 (5 bases). The receptor was isolated from an adult in good health. Sequencing used peripheral blood, obtained on day 0 of AZD1222 vaccination. CDR3 DNA sequence: TGTGCCAGCAGCGTAGGAACAGAGCCCTCGGGGGAGACCCAGTACTTC. Translated, it gives CASSVGTEPSGETQYF.